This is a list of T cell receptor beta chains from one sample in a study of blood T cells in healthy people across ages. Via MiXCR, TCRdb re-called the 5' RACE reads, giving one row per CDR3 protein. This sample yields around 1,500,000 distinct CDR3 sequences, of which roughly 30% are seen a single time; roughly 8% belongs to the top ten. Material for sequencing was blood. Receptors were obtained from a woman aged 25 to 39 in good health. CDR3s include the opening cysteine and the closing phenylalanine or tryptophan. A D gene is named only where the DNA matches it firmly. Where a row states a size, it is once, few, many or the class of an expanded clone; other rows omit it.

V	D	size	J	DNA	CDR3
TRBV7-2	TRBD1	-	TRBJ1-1	TGTGCCAGCTGTGGGACAGCAGCCAACACTGAAGCTTTCTTT	CASCGTAANTEAFF
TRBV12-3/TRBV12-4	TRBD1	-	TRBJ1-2	TGTGCCAGCAGTCCCCAAGGGACAGGGGGTGGGGGCTACACCTTC	CASSPQGTGGGGYTF
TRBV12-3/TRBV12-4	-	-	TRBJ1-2	TGTGCCAGCAGTTCCTATCGCGGCGACGGCTACACCTTC	CASSSYRGDGYTF
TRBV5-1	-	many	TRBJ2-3	TGCGCCAGCAGCCCGGACCCTCGAGACACAGATACGCAGTATTTT	CASSPDPRDTDTQYF
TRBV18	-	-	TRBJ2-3	TGTGCCAGCTCACCCACGGCAAACACAGGAGATACGCAGTATTTT	CASSPTANTGDTQYF
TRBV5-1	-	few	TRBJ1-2	TGCGCCAGCAGCTTGGGAGGATTAGGGGGAAATTATGGCTACACCTTC	CASSLGGLGGNYGYTF
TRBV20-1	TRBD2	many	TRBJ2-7	TGCAGTGCTAGAAGGGAGGGATACCCTGCCTACGAGCAGTACTTC	CSARREGYPAYEQYF
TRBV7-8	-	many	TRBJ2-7	TGTGCCAGCAGCTTAGGGGGATTAAACGAGCAGTACTTC	CASSLGGLNEQYF
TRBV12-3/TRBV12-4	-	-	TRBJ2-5	TGTGCCAGCACCCTGGATGCCCGGAGAACCCAGTACTTC	CASTLDARRTQYF
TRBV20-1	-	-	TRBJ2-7	TGCAGGGCACAGGCGGAGTCCTACGAGCAGTACTTC	CRAQAESYEQYF
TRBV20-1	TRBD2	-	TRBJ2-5	TGCAGTGCGGGACTAGCGGGAGCCCAAGAGACCCAGTACTTC	CSAGLAGAQETQYF
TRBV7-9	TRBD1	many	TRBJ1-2	TGTGCCAGCAGCTTAGAAGGACAGGGTTTATCGGACTATGGCTACACCTTC	CASSLEGQGLSDYGYTF
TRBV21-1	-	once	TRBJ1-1	TGTGCCAGCAGCTTTGGACGGCCCATGAACACTGAAGCTTTCTTT	CASSFGRPMNTEAFF
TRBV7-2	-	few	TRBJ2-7	TGTGCCAGCAGGGGTTGGTCCTACGAGCAGTACTTC	CASRGWSYEQYF
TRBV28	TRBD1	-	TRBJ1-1	TGTGCCAGCAGCCAGGACAGGGTGAACACTGAAGCTTTCTTT	CASSQDRVNTEAFF
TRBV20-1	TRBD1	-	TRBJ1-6	TGCAGTGCTCGGGATCTATTACAGGGGGCGCTTCGGGATTCACCCCTCCACTTT	CSARDLLQGALRDSPLHF
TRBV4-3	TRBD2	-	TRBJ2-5	TGCGCCAGCAGCCAAGAGTTCCCCGGGGTAGCGGGCCAAGAGACCCAGTACTTC	CASSQEFPGVAGQETQYF
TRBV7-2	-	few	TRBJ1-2	TGTGCCAGCGCGGCGGGTATGGACCGTCTCTATGGCTACACCTTC	CASAAGMDRLYGYTF
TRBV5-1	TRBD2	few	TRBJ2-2	TGCGCCAGCAGCCTCCGGCGGGAGGGGTCCGGGGAGCTGTTTTTT	CASSLRREGSGELFF
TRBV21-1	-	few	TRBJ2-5	TGTGCCAGCAGCAAAGCCCGGGAGGAAGAGACCCAGTACTTC	CASSKAREEETQYF
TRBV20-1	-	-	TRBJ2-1	TGCAGTGCTAGTTGGAGGGATGACAATGAGCAGTTCTTC	CSASWRDDNEQFF
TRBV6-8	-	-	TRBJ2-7	TGTGCCAGCAGTTCCATGGACAGATCCTTACGTCCCTACGAGCAGTACTTC	CASSSMDRSLRPYEQYF
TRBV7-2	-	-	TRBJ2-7	TGTGCCAGCAGTTTAGCGGTACTTAGCTCCTACGAGCAGTACTTC	CASSLAVLSSYEQYF
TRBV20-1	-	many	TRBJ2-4	TGCAGTGCTAGAGAGGCGAGCAAAAACATTCAGTACTTC	CSAREASKNIQYF
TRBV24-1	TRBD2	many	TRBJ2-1	TGTGCCACCAGTGATTATAGGACTAGCGGAGAGCAGTTCTTC	CATSDYRTSGEQFF
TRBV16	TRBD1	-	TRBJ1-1	TGTGCCAGCAGCGGACGACAGGGGGGGTTTTCTGAAGCTTTCTTT	CASSGRQGGFSEAFF
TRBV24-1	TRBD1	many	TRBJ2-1	TGTGCCACCGGGACAGGGAACTACAATGAGCAGTTCTTC	CATGTGNYNEQFF
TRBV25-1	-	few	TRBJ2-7	TGTGCCAGCAGTGAATTTGGCAGGGGCGGGTACGAGCAGTACTTC	CASSEFGRGGYEQYF
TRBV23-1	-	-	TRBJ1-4	TGCGCCAGCAGTCCTTGGTGCCCGGGGCGGGTAGAAGAAAAACTGTTTTTT	CASSPWCPGRVEEKLFF
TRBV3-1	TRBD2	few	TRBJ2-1	TGTGCCAGCAGTCCAATGCTAGCGGGAGTAAACAATGAGCAGTTCTTC	CASSPMLAGVNNEQFF
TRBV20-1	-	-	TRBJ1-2	TGCAGTGCTACGGGTGGCCGGGATGGCTACACCTTC	CSATGGRDGYTF
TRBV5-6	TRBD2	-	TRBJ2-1	TGTGCCAGCAGCTTGGGGCTAGCGGGGGAACTCTACAATGAGCAGTTCTTC	CASSLGLAGELYNEQFF
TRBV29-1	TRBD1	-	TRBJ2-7	TGCAGCGTACAGGGGCAGGGGAGCTCCTACGAGCAGTACTTC	CSVQGQGSSYEQYF